Here is one T cell receptor (beta chain) with its context. Trimming cost V 5 bases and J 5 bases; bases outside gene matches: 8. Germline values: CDR1 SGHTA, CDR2 FQGNSA. This CDR3 region has 16 residues. These data originate in a study of control samples from healthy donors and cancer patients. Produced via immunoSEQ multiplex PCR; TCRdb's table is partial and in-frame only. The table lists 64,000 or so clones, roughly 90% of them singletons. The TCR comes from a man aged 35 to 55 with colorectal cancer. Sequencing input: PBMCs. This chain joins TRBV7-2 and TRBJ2-5, with TRBD2 matching 13 bases. This CDR3 is CASSPRTSGGGETQYF. CDR3 DNA: TGTGCCAGCAGCCCACGGACTAGCGGGGGTGGGGAGACCCAGTACTTC.